One sample yielded the 18 T cell receptor beta chains listed below, sequenced in a study of blood T cell repertoires in COVID-19. Sequencing was performed with immunoSEQ multiplex PCR; in TCRdb, only in-frame clones are kept and a portion is missing. The repertoire holds some 450,000 clones, 85% to 90% seen once, with 0.7% to 1% in the top ten. Sample: peripheral blood. The source of these receptors is a man aged 18 to 30 with COVID-19, enrolled during active disease.

This CDR3 is CSVAIGAALNTEAFF. For the CDR3, the DNA is TGCAGCGTTGCAATAGGGGCAGCGTTGAACACTGAAGCTTTCTTT. This chain links TRBV29-1 with TRBJ1-1, with a weak D call TRBD1 (5 bases). Trimming removed 4 bases at V and 0 bases at J, with 15 bases between. The germline V gene has CDR1 SQVTM and CDR2 ANQGSEA. The CDR3 runs 15 residues. Full variable domain (outside the CDR3, taken from reference TRBV29-1 and TRBJ1-1): SAVISQKPSRDICQRGTSLTIQCQVDSQVTMMFWYRQQPGQSLTLIATANQGSEATYESGFVIDKFPISRPNLTFSTLTVSNMSPEDSSIYLCSVAIGAALNTEAFFGQGTRLTVV.

This chain uses TRBV7-8 with TRBJ1-4; 7 bases match TRBD1. Germline V gene lookup returns CDR1 SGHVS and CDR2 FQNEAQ. V lost 3 bases, J lost 10 bases, and 14 bases stayed unmatched. This CDR3 contains 16 residues. As DNA, the CDR3 is TGTGCCAGCAGCTTGAGGGACAGCTCTAATGATGGAAAACTGTTTTTT. Translation gives CASSLRDSSNDGKLFF.

Concerning this clone itself: The identical CDR3 is also encoded by other nucleotide sequences in the sample. The V and J genes are TRBV7-8 and TRBJ1-5, with D maybe TRBD1 (5 bases). Germline values: CDR1 SGHVS, CDR2 FQNEAQ. Trimming left V 0 bases short and J 0 bases short, with 6 bases between. This CDR3 has 15 residues. The CDR3 here is CASSLAGGSNQPQHF. CDR3 in DNA: TGTGCCAGCAGCTTAGCGGGGGGTAGCAATCAGCCCCAGCATTTT. Full variable domain (outside the CDR3, taken from reference TRBV7-8 and TRBJ1-5): GAGVSQSPRYKVAKRGQDVALRCDPISGHVSLFWYQQALGQGPEFLTYFQNEAQLDKSGLPSDRFFAERPEGSVSTLKIQRTQQEDSAVYLCASSLAGGSNQPQHFGDGTRLSIL.

The J gene is TRBJ2-1, the V gene TRBV10-1, with TRBD2 matching over 11 bases. Trimming at V came to 7 bases and at J to 7 bases, leaving 9 bases not matched to a gene. The germline V gene encodes CDR1 WNHNN and CDR2 SYGVQD (reference sequence). This CDR3 comprises 15 residues. CDR3 amino acids: CASTSSGGPLNEQFF. CDR3 DNA: TGCGCCAGCACTTCTAGCGGGGGGCCCCTAAATGAGCAGTTCTTC.

The chain employs TRBV19 and TRBJ2-1, with TRBD1 as a possible D gene (6 bases). This CDR3 is 13 amino acids long. Trimming removed 7 bases from V and 9 bases from J, with 16 bases in between. Germline CDR1 LNHDA, CDR2 SQIVND (reference sequence). The CDR3 sequence: CASTRSRGGEQFF. The CDR3 DNA reads as TGTGCCAGTACGCGCAGCAGGGGTGGTGAGCAGTTCTTC.

The chain couples TRBV4-2 to TRBJ2-3; 7 nucleotides align to TRBD2. Per germline, CDR1 LGHNA and CDR2 YNFKEQ. After removal of 0 bases from V and 2 bases from J, the junction contained 2 bases not matched to a gene. The CDR3 is 15 amino acids. CDR3 coding DNA: TGTGCCAGCAGCCAAGAGGGACTAACCACAGATACGCAGTATTTT. It specifies CASSQEGLTTDTQYF.

The rearrangement joins TRBV5-1 to TRBJ1-1; D is uncertain. The V gene lost 1 base and the J gene lost 1 base, with 5 bases spanning the gap. The CDR3 has 13 residues. Looked up from germline, CDR1 is SGHRS and CDR2 is YFSETQ. The chain's CDR3 is CASSLRQNTEAFF. The CDR3 region has the DNA TGCGCCAGCAGCTTGCGACAGAACACTGAAGCTTTCTTT.

V is TRBV9 and J is TRBJ2-2; D perhaps matches TRBD2 (7 bases). The CDR3 runs 21 residues. Deletions cut 4 bases from V and 0 bases from J, with 28 bases between. Per the germline V gene, CDR1 is SGDLS and CDR2 is YYNGEE. CDR3 sequence: CASSPPPSGRGGRPNTGELFF. The DNA of the CDR3 is TGTGCCAGCAGCCCCCCCCCATCTGGGAGGGGGGGACGCCCGAACACCGGGGAGCTGTTTTTT.

V usage is TRBV27 and J usage is TRBJ2-7; possible D gene TRBD1, 6 bases. Germline assignment: CDR1 MNHEY and CDR2 SMNVEV (reference sequence). The CDR3 loop spans 13 amino acids. With 5 bases removed from V and 1 base from J, the gap between germline ends came to 9 bases. CDR3 protein: CASSNDRSYEQYF. CDR3 in DNA: TGTGCCAGCAGTAACGACAGGTCCTACGAGCAGTACTTC.

The chain carries TRBV6-5 and TRBJ1-5, with 7 bases matching TRBD1. Per germline, CDR1 MNHEY and CDR2 SVGAGI. With V trimmed by 7 bases and J by 3 bases, 6 bases remained unmatched. The CDR3 has 14 residues. The CDR3 reads CASMPGQINQPQHF. Written as DNA, the CDR3 is TGTGCCAGCATGCCGGGACAGATCAATCAGCCCCAGCATTTT.

V usage is TRBV4-1 and J usage is TRBJ2-2; 10 bases line up with TRBD2. CDR1 and CDR2 from the germline V gene are MGHRA and YSYEKL. This CDR3 spans 19 amino acids. V trimming: 2 bases; J trimming: 7 bases; junction bases outside the gene matches: 16. CDR3 in DNA: TGCGCCAGCAGCCAATCCTCAGTCAAAAGCGGGAGGGCTCACGGGGAGCTGTTTTTT. Protein: CASSQSSVKSGRAHGELFF.

This chain uses TRBV19 with TRBJ2-7; 10 bases agree with TRBD2. This CDR3 region has 14 residues. Per germline, CDR1 LNHDA and CDR2 SQIVND (reference sequence). V lost 5 bases, J lost 3 bases, and 4 bases stayed unmatched. CDR3 sequence (DNA): TGTGCCAGTAGTCCTAGCGGGAGTCTCTACGAGCAGTACTTC. Protein: CASSPSGSLYEQYF.

There are a few counts of this clone. The chain joins TRBV7-9 to TRBJ2-3, with D possibly matching TRBD1 (6 bases). Trimming stripped 4 bases from V and 0 bases from J, with 14 bases between. This CDR3 spans 16 amino acids. The germline gives CDR1 SEHNR, CDR2 FQNEAQ (reference sequence). The CDR3 sequence: CASSYPRTVSTDTQYF. DNA for the CDR3: TGTGCCAGCAGCTACCCAAGGACAGTAAGCACAGATACGCAGTATTTT.

This chain links TRBV5-6 with TRBJ1-2; 8 bases match TRBD1. J was trimmed by 6 bases and V by 4 bases; bases with no gene match: 14. Germline V gene lookup returns CDR1 SGHDT and CDR2 YYEEEE. CDR3 length equals 16 residues. In DNA form, the CDR3 reads TGTGCCAGCAGCCCTGGAGTGGCAGGGGGCGTTAATGGCTACACCTTC. This translates into CASSPGVAGGVNGYTF. The full variable domain, its missing parts supplied by reference TRBV5-6 and TRBJ1-2, is DAGVTQSPTHLIKTRGQQVTLRCSPKSGHDTVSWYQQALGQGPQFIFQYYEEEERQRGNFPDRFSGHQFPNYSSELNVNALLLGDSALYLCASSPGVAGGVNGYTFGSGTRLTVV.

The V call is TRBV9, the J call TRBJ2-3; 8 bases are a match to TRBD1. CDR3 size: 14 residues. The germline V gene encodes CDR1 SGDLS and CDR2 YYNGEE. J gave up 4 bases and V 3 bases, and 4 bases lay outside the gene matches. CDR3 residues: CASSAGQGSDTQYF. In nucleotides, the CDR3 is TGTGCCAGCAGCGCCGGACAGGGATCAGATACGCAGTATTTT.

The chain uses TRBV3-1 (or the pseudogene TRBV3-2) and TRBJ2-5; 12 nucleotides line up with TRBD2. Germline CDR1 is LGHDT and CDR2 is YNNKEL (reference sequence). This CDR3 comprises 15 residues. With 4 bases clipped from V and 4 bases from J, the junction kept 4 bases outside the gene matches. CDR3 sequence reads: CASSLTSGRRETQYF. The CDR3 DNA reads TGTGCCAGCAGCCTAACTAGCGGGAGGAGAGAGACCCAGTACTTC.

This clone has just a few counts. This rearrangement joins TRBV13 to TRBJ1-3; D uncertain. Germline CDR1 PRHDT, CDR2 FYEKMQ (reference sequence). The CDR3 length is 16 residues. V was clipped by 0 bases and J by 8 bases, with 17 bases between them. The CDR3: CASSLGLREPMDTIYF. The CDR3 DNA sequence: TGTGCCAGCAGCTTAGGCCTCCGGGAGCCGATGGACACCATATATTTT.

The rearrangement uses TRBV7-9 and TRBJ1-3; D gene uncertain. This CDR3 is built from 16 residues. V was trimmed by 6 bases and J by 0 bases, leaving 15 bases between them. Germline lookup yields CDR1 SEHNR and CDR2 FQNEAQ (reference sequence). CDR3 in DNA: TGTGCCAGCAGGATTGACACGATCAGCTCTGGAAACACCATATATTTT. Translated, it gives CASRIDTISSGNTIYF.